The next 8 T cell receptor beta chains were all read from a single sample in a study of cytomegalovirus exposure and HLA in healthy donors. With 60 Vbeta and 13 Jbeta primers, the PCR was carried out. Measured with immunoSEQ multiplex PCR; TCRdb has only the in-frame clones, and not every one. There are 110,000 or so clones in the sample; approximately 72% occur only once, and around 1.2% lies in the top ten. Material for sequencing was PBMCs. The receptors originated from a man younger than 45 in good health and CMV-seronegative.

This clone was found a few times. The chain is built from TRBV25-1 and TRBJ2-1, with 9 bases that match TRBD1. Germline V gene data show CDR1 as MGHDK and CDR2 as SYGVNS. Trimming cost V 3 bases and J 7 bases; bases outside gene matches: 4. The CDR3 is 14 amino acids. The CDR3 sequence: CASSEGQGKNEQFF. The CDR3 DNA follows: TGTGCCAGCAGTGAGGGACAGGGTAAGAATGAGCAGTTCTTC.

The chain couples TRBV15 to TRBJ2-3; 7 bases fit TRBD2. The CDR3 totals 15 residues. J lost 1 base, V lost 2 bases, and 3 bases had no gene match. CDR1 LNHNV and CDR2 YYDKDF come from the germline V gene (reference sequence). This CDR3 reads CATSRLAERTDTQYF. CDR3 in DNA: TGTGCCACCAGCAGACTAGCGGAGCGCACAGATACGCAGTATTTT.

The chain is built from TRBV4-3 and TRBJ2-1, with 13 bases that match TRBD2. The CDR3 is 16 residues long. Germline CDR1 reads LGHNA; CDR2 reads YSLEER. V shed 2 bases, J shed 9 bases, and the junction held 7 bases outside the gene matches. CDR3 residues: CASSQSLAGGIPEQFF. The CDR3 DNA sequence: TGCGCCAGCAGCCAATCACTAGCGGGGGGGATCCCTGAGCAGTTCTTC.

The chain combines TRBV6-6 with TRBJ2-5; D may be TRBD1 (6 bases). The CDR3 has 11 residues. V was cut by 11 bases and J by 5 bases, with 12 bases left in between. Germline V lookup: CDR1 MNHNY, CDR2 SVGAGI (reference sequence). The CDR3, as DNA: TGTGCCGTGGGGGCCGGGGAGACCCAGTACTTC. As protein: CAVGAGETQYF.

This chain links TRBV6-5 with TRBJ2-7, with a tentative D call TRBD1 (6 bases). CDR1 and CDR2 from the germline V gene are MNHEY and SVGAGI. The V gene lost 2 bases and the J gene lost 0 bases, with 8 bases spanning the gap. The CDR3 has 14 amino acids. The CDR3 spells CASSYHRASYEQYF. The DNA for the CDR3 is TGTGCCAGCAGTTACCACAGGGCCTCCTACGAGCAGTACTTC.

The J gene is TRBJ1-1, the V gene TRBV7-2; 8 bases match TRBD1. Germline trimming cut 3 bases from V and 1 base from J; bases unmatched to any gene: 7. From germline, CDR1 is SGHTA and CDR2 FQGNSA. The CDR3 has 16 amino acids. The CDR3 bases are TGTGCCAGCAGCTTTGTGACAGGGGCGTCGAACACTGAAGCTTTCTTT. Translation gives CASSFVTGASNTEAFF.

The chain couples TRBV30 to TRBJ1-2; 8 nucleotides agree with TRBD1. Germline assignment: CDR1 GTSNPN and CDR2 SVGIG (reference sequence). With 0 bases clipped from V and 5 bases from J, the junction kept 5 bases outside the gene matches. The CDR3 extends over 14 amino acids. For the CDR3, the DNA is TGTGCCTGGAGTGTAGACAGGGGATGGTATGGCTACACCTTC. Translating gives CAWSVDRGWYGYTF.

This sequence joins TRBV29-1 and TRBJ1-1, with TRBD1 identical over 7 bases. Unmatched junction bases numbered 7, after V lost 8 bases and J lost 1 base. Per germline, CDR1 SQVTM and CDR2 ANQGSEA. This CDR3 spans 13 amino acids. DNA of the CDR3: TGCAGCCTCAGTGACAGGGCGAACACTGAAGCTTTCTTT. Translating gives CSLSDRANTEAFF.